This T cell receptor (beta chain) was captured by sequencing in a study of cytomegalovirus exposure and HLA in healthy donors. Study-level results: TCR beta chains associated with HLA were, in a later analysis, more clonally expanded than equally common others. It was assumed in the presence/absence analyses that sequencing depth was roughly uniform across donors.

The PCR contained 60 Vbeta and 13 Jbeta primers. Using immunoSEQ multiplex PCR, the repertoire was profiled, and TCRdb retains in-frame clones only, with some absent. The top ten hold about 0.7% of the sample, which has around 130,000 clones, about 76% seen once. The CDR3 runs to 14 residues. CDR1 and CDR2 (germline): MGHRA, YSYEKL. V was clipped by 4 bases and J by 5 bases; unmatched bases: 7. This clone was observed a handful of times. Its antigen is still unknown. The clonotype comes from a man younger than 30 in good health and CMV-seronegative. The specimen sequenced was PBMCs. The chain uses TRBV4-1 and TRBJ2-7; the match to TRBD2 covers 8 bases. The CDR3 reads CASSPGRGVDEQYF. The CDR3 DNA reads TGCGCCAGCAGCCCTGGGCGGGGGGTGGACGAGCAGTACTTC.